A selection of T cell receptor beta chains follows, all from one sample in a study of cytomegalovirus exposure and HLA in healthy donors. This table comes from immunoSEQ multiplex PCR, and its TCRdb copy is limited to in-frame clones, with some not included. The sample lists around 150,000 clones, over 65% occurring once. Sequenced: PBMCs. The receptors were gathered from a man between 35 and 55 years old in good health and CMV-seropositive. The CDR3 runs from the conserved cysteine through the conserved F or W. The D gene is left open where the match is weak. The size entry is marked missing in some rows and otherwise reads once, few, many or a size class.

-	-	TRBV6-5	TRBJ1-5	TGTGCCAGCAGTTACTCAGGCAGGGGAGCAAATCAGCCCCAGCATTTT	CASSYSGRGANQPQHF
TRBD1	-	TRBV2	TRBJ2-5	TGTGCCAGCAGTGGAGGGACAGGGCAGCAAGAGACCCAGTACTTC	CASSGGTGQQETQYF
-	few	TRBV5-6	TRBJ1-2	TGTGCCAGCAGCATCGGGACGGCCGGGAGATACACCTTC	CASSIGTAGRYTF
-	-	TRBV5-6	TRBJ1-2	TGTGCCAGCAGCTTAAAGAAGGTATACAGCAACTATGGCTACACCTTC	CASSLKKVYSNYGYTF
TRBD2	few	TRBV4-3	TRBJ2-1	TGCGCCAGCAGCGTAAGTGCGTCAGCGGGGTACAATGAGCAGTTCTTC	CASSVSASAGYNEQFF
-	-	TRBV6-6	TRBJ2-4	TGTGCCAGCGGCCCGGGCCCGCCGGGAGAAATTCAGTACTTC	CASGPGPPGEIQYF
TRBD1	-	TRBV18	TRBJ1-1	TGTGCCAGCTCACCCGAGGGGGCACAGGACACTGAAGCTTTCTTT	CASSPEGAQDTEAFF
TRBD1	once	TRBV2	TRBJ1-1	TGTGCCAGCAGCGCCGGGACAGGGAGGTTGGACACTGAAGCTTTCTTT	CASSAGTGRLDTEAFF
-	-	TRBV20-1	TRBJ1-2	TGCAGTGCCGAGGGCTACACCTTC	CSAEGYTF
-	-	TRBV21-1	TRBJ1-2	TGTGCCAGCATAAGGGGTCTGCGGGACCCCTATGGCTACACCTTC	CASIRGLRDPYGYTF
-	-	TRBV19	TRBJ1-1	TGTGCCAGTAGTCTGGGGGACAAGACTGAAGCTTTCTTT	CASSLGDKTEAFF
TRBD1	few	TRBV5-1	TRBJ1-3	TGCGCCAGCAGCGCGGGACAGGGAAGCTCTGGAAACACCATATATTTT	CASSAGQGSSGNTIYF
-	-	TRBV5-4	TRBJ1-4	TGTGCCAGCAGCTTGCAGGGGTATAATGAAAAACTGTTTTTT	CASSLQGYNEKLFF
-	-	TRBV9	TRBJ1-3	TGTGCCAGTAGCTCTTACAGTGGAGGAACTGGAAACACCATATATTTT	CASSSYSGGTGNTIYF
TRBD1	-	TRBV7-9	TRBJ2-3	TGTGCCAGCAGCTCCCCTAACCCAGGACAGGGGGCAAAGGGTACGCAGTATTTT	CASSSPNPGQGAKGTQYF
-	-	TRBV11-1	TRBJ2-2	TGTGCCAGCAGCTTAGCTAGGAACACCGGGGAGCTGTTTTTT	CASSLARNTGELFF
TRBD2	-	TRBV10-3	TRBJ2-3	TGTGCCAGCAGTGACTCGGCTAGCGGAGGAGATACGCAGTATTTT	CASSDSASGGDTQYF
-	-	TRBV27	TRBJ1-1	TGTGCCAGCAGACAGAGGGGACTAATGGAAAGAGCTTTCTTT	CASRQRGLMERAFF
-	once	TRBV4-2	TRBJ1-5	TGTGCCAGCAGCCAAGCCCCAGAGGCGAGGCTCAATCAGCCCCAGCATTTT	CASSQAPEARLNQPQHF
TRBD2	-	TRBV27	TRBJ2-2	TGTGCCAGCAGTACTAGCGGGGGGGCCGGGGAGCTGTTTTTT	CASSTSGGAGELFF
TRBD1	-	TRBV2	TRBJ2-2	TGTGCCAGCCGACAGGGGGAAGTCCACGGGGAGCTGTTTTTT	CASRQGEVHGELFF
-	-	TRBV6-1	TRBJ2-4	TGTGCCAGCACCCGGAGCGGCCCCGGGGGCATTCAGTACTTC	CASTRSGPGGIQYF
-	-	TRBV20-1	TRBJ1-2	TGCAGTGCTAGTCCCTCCGGCTACACCTTC	CSASPSGYTF
-	-	TRBV7-2	TRBJ2-3	TGTGCCAGCAGCTCACAGCTTACTGGCACAGATACGCAGTATTTT	CASSSQLTGTDTQYF
-	once	TRBV4-3	TRBJ2-2	TGCGCCAGCAGCCAAGAATCAGAGGCGACCGGGAATCCCGGGGAGCTGTTTTTT	CASSQESEATGNPGELFF
TRBD1	-	TRBV5-6	TRBJ1-2	TGTGCCAGCAGCTCCCTAGGGACAGATACTTATGGCTACACCTTC	CASSSLGTDTYGYTF
TRBD1	-	TRBV5-4	TRBJ1-2	TGTGCCAGCAGCCCTGGACAGGGGGCGGGGGGCTACACCTTC	CASSPGQGAGGYTF
TRBD2	-	TRBV11-2	TRBJ2-3	TGTGCCAGCAGCCCGATAGCGGGGTTAACAGATACGCAGTATTTT	CASSPIAGLTDTQYF